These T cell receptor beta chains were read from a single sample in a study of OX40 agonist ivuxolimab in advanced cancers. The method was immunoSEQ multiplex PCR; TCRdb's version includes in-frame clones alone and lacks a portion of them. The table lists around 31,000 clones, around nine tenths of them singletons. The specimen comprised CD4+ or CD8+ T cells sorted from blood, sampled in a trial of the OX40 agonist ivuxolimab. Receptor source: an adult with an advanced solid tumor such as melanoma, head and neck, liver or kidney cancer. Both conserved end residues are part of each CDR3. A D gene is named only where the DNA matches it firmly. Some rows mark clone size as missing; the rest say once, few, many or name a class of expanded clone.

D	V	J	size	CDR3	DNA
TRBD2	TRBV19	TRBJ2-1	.	CASSMRGFLHEQFF	TGTGCCAGTAGTATGCGGGGGTTCCTTCATGAGCAGTTCTTC
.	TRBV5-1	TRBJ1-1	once	CASSLNDRPGAFF	TGCGCCAGCAGCCTGAATGACCGACCTGGAGCTTTCTTT
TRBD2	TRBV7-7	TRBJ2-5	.	CASSPRTSGGGGETQYF	TGTGCTAGCAGCCCTCGGACTAGCGGGGGGGGCGGAGAGACCCAGTACTTC
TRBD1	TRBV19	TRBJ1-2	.	CASSMEPGQVLRGYTF	TGTGCCAGTAGTATGGAACCGGGACAGGTTCTCCGGGGCTACACCTTC
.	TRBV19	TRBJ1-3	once	CASITGNTIYF	TGTGCCAGTATTACGGGAAACACCATATATTTT
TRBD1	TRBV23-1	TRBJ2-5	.	CASSQPKPTGTGQRETQYF	TGCGCCAGCAGTCAACCGAAACCTACCGGGACAGGTCAAAGGGAGACCCAGTACTTC
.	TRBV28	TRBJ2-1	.	CASSSGTTFQFF	TGTGCCAGCAGTTCCGGGACCACTTTCCAGTTCTTC
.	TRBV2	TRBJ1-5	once	CASSWAAGKNQPQHF	TGTGCCAGCAGTTGGGCCGCAGGTAAAAATCAGCCCCAGCATTTT
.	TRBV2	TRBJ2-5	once	CASREDGTRYF	TGTGCCAGCAGGGAGGACGGGACTCGGTACTTC
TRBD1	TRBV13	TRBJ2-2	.	CASSPDRGSSGELFF	TGTGCCAGCAGCCCGGACAGGGGATCCTCCGGGGAGCTGTTTTTT
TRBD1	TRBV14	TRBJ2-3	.	CASSQQQGSTDTQYF	TGTGCCAGCAGCCAACAACAGGGGAGCACAGATACGCAGTATTTT
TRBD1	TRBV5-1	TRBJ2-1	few	CASSWLPGQEDNEQFF	TGCGCCAGCAGCTGGTTACCGGGACAGGAGGACAATGAGCAGTTCTTC
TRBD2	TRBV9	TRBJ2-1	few	CASSVVGGRGTNEQFF	TGTGCCAGCAGCGTAGTAGGAGGGAGGGGAACCAATGAGCAGTTCTTC